This TCR beta chain was documented in a study of control samples from healthy donors and cancer patients. This CDR3 comprises 13 residues. Germline CDR1 reads SEHNR; CDR2 reads FQNEAQ (reference sequence). V lost 5 bases and J lost 3, with 5 bases in between. Assay: immunoSEQ multiplex PCR; the TCRdb copy retains only in-frame clones and omits some. The data hold roughly 70,000 clones, with approximately 94% observed a single time. The chain uses TRBV7-9 and TRBJ2-6; D gene uncertain. The specimen was blood. The source of this sequence is a woman in her thirties in good health. Written as DNA, the CDR3 is TGTGCCAGCAGCCATAGTGGGGCCAACGTCCTGACTTTC. The encoded protein is CASSHSGANVLTF.